One and the same sample provided the 4 T cell receptor beta chains below, sequenced in a study of cytomegalovirus exposure and HLA in healthy donors. The assay was immunoSEQ multiplex PCR, and TCRdb's table has in-frame clones only and misses some. The sample yields tens of thousands of clones, around 94% seen once. Input material: PBMCs. These receptors all come from a man aged 18 to 35 in good health and CMV-seropositive.

The chain joins TRBV6-5 to TRBJ2-2; a possible D gene is TRBD2 (5 bases). Germline V gene sequence: CDR1 MNHEY, CDR2 SVGAGI. CDR3 size: 16 residues. The V end was cut by 2 bases, the J end by 9 bases, with 19 bases between. CDR3: CASSYRTGSLVRELFF. DNA for the CDR3: TGTGCCAGCAGTTACCGGACGGGATCGTTAGTCCGGGAGCTGTTTTTT.

V and J are TRBV27 and TRBJ2-7, with a weak D call TRBD1 (5 bases). Germline V CDR1 and CDR2: MNHEY, SMNVEV (reference sequence). CDR3 size: 12 residues. Trimming stripped 6 bases from V and 5 bases from J, with 11 bases between. The CDR3 nucleotides read TGTGCCAGCAGGCTGGGGCGGAACGAGCAGTACTTC. Protein product: CASRLGRNEQYF.

This chain uses TRBV11-1 with TRBJ1-1; D uncertain. There are 15 residues in the CDR3. Germline V lookup: CDR1 SGHAT, CDR2 FQDESV (reference sequence). The V end was cut by 7 bases, the J end by 0 bases, with 15 bases between. In nucleotides, the CDR3 is TGTGCCAGCAATTTGGCCCGTTCACTGAACACTGAAGCTTTCTTT. As protein: CASNLARSLNTEAFF.

V usage is TRBV29-1 and J usage is TRBJ1-5; perhaps TRBD1 as D (5 bases). CDR1 is SQVTM, CDR2 ANQGSEA, per germline. The CDR3 loop spans 14 amino acids. V dropped 7 bases and J dropped 2 bases, with 15 bases sitting between them. CDR3 DNA sequence: TGCAGCGCGGGGGAGGACGGACGCAATCAGCCCCAGCATTTT. It specifies CSAGEDGRNQPQHF.